These 31 T cell receptor beta chains were all obtained from the same sample, sequenced in a study of control samples from healthy donors and cancer patients. Clones were sequenced by immunoSEQ multiplex PCR, and TCRdb holds only the in-frame ones, with some missing. The sample holds 150,000 to 200,000 clones, roughly 89% seen once. The sample taken for sequencing was blood. These receptors all come from a young man in good health.

This clone was picked up a small number of times. V is TRBV6-5 and J is TRBJ2-1, with 9 bases identical to TRBD1. The germline gives CDR1 MNHEY, CDR2 SVGAGI. V lost 8 bases to trimming and J lost 15 bases; unmatched junction nucleotides: 17. The CDR3 length is 14 residues. In DNA form, the CDR3 reads TGTGCCAGCTTCCCAACCTCCGGGACAGGGAAATGGTTCTTC. Protein product: CASFPTSGTGKWFF.

The V gene is TRBV7-2, the J gene TRBJ2-1, with 7 bases aligning to TRBD2. The germline V gene has CDR1 SGHTA and CDR2 FQGNSA. The CDR3 has 14 residues. Losses at the gene ends were 1 base for V and 8 bases for J; bases not matched to a gene: 5. DNA for the CDR3: TGTGCCAGCAGCTTAGAGGCGGGAGTCGATGAGCAGTTCTTC. Its translation is CASSLEAGVDEQFF.

The chain recombines TRBV18 with TRBJ1-2, with D maybe TRBD1 (5 bases). Germline V gene sequence: CDR1 KGHSH, CDR2 LQKENI. V was clipped by 3 bases and J by 2 bases, with 19 bases between them. This CDR3 is built from 17 residues. CDR3 amino acids: CASSPQYHDSSNYGYTF. In nucleotides, the CDR3 is TGTGCCAGCTCACCCCAGTACCACGACAGTTCAAACTATGGCTACACCTTC. The whole variable domain, filled in from reference TRBV18 and TRBJ1-2, reads NAGVMQNPRHLVRRRGQEARLRCSPMKGHSHVYWYRQLPEEGLKFMVYLQKENIIDESGMPKERFSAEFPKEGPSILRIQQVVRGDSAAYFCASSPQYHDSSNYGYTFGSGTRLTVV.

V gene TRBV7-2 combines with J gene TRBJ1-2; D is possibly TRBD1 (6 bases). V lost 3 bases and J lost 0, with 14 bases in between. Germline CDR1 SGHTA, CDR2 FQGNSA. This CDR3 has 16 residues. The CDR3 region has the DNA TGTGCCAGCAGCTTCGACCGGGACATCCCTAACTATGGCTACACCTTC. It codes for CASSFDRDIPNYGYTF.

The chain couples TRBV2 to TRBJ1-5, with D unresolved. Germline loops: CDR1 SNHLY, CDR2 FYNNEI. CDR3 size: 14 residues. With 6 bases removed from V and 4 bases from J, the gap between germline ends came to 13 bases. CDR3: CASSPNSRNQPQHF. The CDR3 coding sequence is TGTGCCAGCAGCCCGAACAGCAGAAATCAGCCCCAGCATTTT.

To note about this clone: Other DNA sequences in the same sample also yield this CDR3. The chain recombines TRBV5-1 with TRBJ1-1; 8 bases are a match to TRBD1. This CDR3 region has 15 residues. From germline, CDR1 is SGHRS and CDR2 YFSETQ. The V and J ends lost 3 bases and 0 bases, in that order; junction bases with no gene match: 4. The CDR3 protein is CASSSGGLMNTEAFF. The CDR3 region has the DNA TGCGCCAGCAGCTCAGGGGGCTTAATGAACACTGAAGCTTTCTTT.

V gene TRBV18 combines with J gene TRBJ2-2; possibly TRBD2 for D (7 bases). The CDR3 spans 17 residues. Per germline, CDR1 KGHSH and CDR2 LQKENI. Trimming removed 1 base at V and 0 bases at J, with 12 bases between. CDR3 sequence reads: CASSPLRGQANTGELFF. In DNA form, the CDR3 reads TGTGCCAGCTCACCACTGCGGGGGCAGGCGAACACCGGGGAGCTGTTTTTT. The full variable domain, its missing parts supplied by reference TRBV18 and TRBJ2-2, is NAGVMQNPRHLVRRRGQEARLRCSPMKGHSHVYWYRQLPEEGLKFMVYLQKENIIDESGMPKERFSAEFPKEGPSILRIQQVVRGDSAAYFCASSPLRGQANTGELFFGEGSRLTVL.

About this clone itself: This same CDR3 is encoded by further DNA sequences in the sample. This sequence joins TRBV3-1 (or the pseudogene TRBV3-2) and TRBJ1-3, with D possibly matching TRBD1 (5 bases). Germline lookup yields CDR1 LGHDT and CDR2 YNNKEL (reference sequence). Trimming removed 0 bases at V and 7 bases at J, with 7 bases between. The CDR3 runs 13 residues. For the CDR3, the DNA is TGTGCCAGCAGCCAAGATGGGGGGAACACCATATATTTT. This sequence encodes CASSQDGGNTIYF.

This sequence joins TRBV2 and TRBJ2-4; no clear D gene. V lost 3 bases and J 11 bases, leaving 14 bases between the germline ends. CDR1 and CDR2 (germline): SNHLY, FYNNEI. The CDR3 sequence is 13 residues long. Written as DNA, the CDR3 is TGTGCCAGCAGTGATGGGCCGAGTATCCTTCAGTACTTC. This translates into CASSDGPSILQYF.

This clone was recorded once. CDR3 protein: CASSGTQGASGYTF. The CDR3 coding sequence is TGTGCCAGCAGTGGAACACAGGGGGCAAGTGGCTACACCTTC. The V and J genes are TRBV2 and TRBJ1-2, with 9 bases matching TRBD1. CDR3 length equals 14 residues. From germline, CDR1 is SNHLY and CDR2 FYNNEI. V lost 4 bases, J lost 7 bases, and 7 bases stayed unmatched.

This clone was detected once. The chain combines TRBV19 with TRBJ1-5; D unclear. This CDR3 has 16 amino acids. Deletions cut 8 bases from V and 4 bases from J, with 21 bases between. Germline V lookup: CDR1 LNHDA, CDR2 SQIVND (reference sequence). The CDR3 DNA follows: TGTGCCAGTGCCCTAATGGCCGGGATCATTAATCAGCCCCAGCATTTT. Amino acid sequence: CASALMAGIINQPQHF.

The chain joins TRBV11-2 to TRBJ2-5, with D unresolved. Looked up from germline, CDR1 is SGHAT and CDR2 is FQNNGV. V dropped 0 bases and J dropped 1 base, with 9 bases sitting between them. CDR3 length: 15 residues. The CDR3 loop is CASSLDAQVQETQYF. The CDR3 DNA is TGTGCCAGCAGCTTAGATGCCCAGGTCCAAGAGACCCAGTACTTC.

This clone has only one observation. V usage is TRBV6-5 and J usage is TRBJ2-7; 10 positions agree with TRBD2. V shed 11 bases and J 2 bases; nucleotides not matched to a gene: 9. The CDR3 runs 14 residues. Looked up from germline, CDR1 is MNHEY and CDR2 is SVGAGI. CDR3 amino acids: CAHGISGRAYEQYF. CDR3 DNA sequence: TGTGCCCACGGAATCAGCGGGAGGGCCTACGAGCAGTACTTC.

The rearrangement uses TRBV19 and TRBJ1-5; 7 bases agree with TRBD1. The V gene end was trimmed by 3 bases and the J gene end by 6 bases; junction bases not matched to a gene: 5. The CDR3 extends over 14 amino acids. Germline CDR1 LNHDA, CDR2 SQIVND (reference sequence). The CDR3 spells CASSILSGGQPQHF. CDR3 nucleotides: TGTGCCAGTAGTATTTTGTCAGGGGGTCAGCCCCAGCATTTT.

This chain connects TRBV29-1 to TRBJ2-7; TRBD1 is a possible D gene (5 bases). Between the trimmed V and J ends, which lost 1 base and 1 base, there was a span of 17 bases. CDR1 is SQVTM and CDR2 is ANQGSEA in the germline V gene. The CDR3 has 16 residues. CDR3 sequence reads: CSVEGIQGSRSYEQYF. Written as DNA, the CDR3 is TGCAGCGTTGAAGGGATTCAGGGTTCGAGATCCTACGAGCAGTACTTC.

The chain links TRBV3-1 (or the pseudogene TRBV3-2) to TRBJ2-2; possibly TRBD1 or TRBD2 for D (5 bases each). The CDR3 extends over 16 amino acids. Deletions cut 4 bases from V and 2 bases from J, with 14 bases between. Germline V CDR1 and CDR2: LGHDT, YNNKEL (reference sequence). The CDR3 here is CASSRHEGLNTGELFF. Written as DNA, the CDR3 is TGTGCCAGCAGCCGCCATGAGGGGCTTAACACCGGGGAGCTGTTTTTT.

This clone appeared once. The rearrangement links TRBV1 to TRBJ2-1; the listed D gene, TRBD2, was not tested against the DNA. TRBV1 is a pseudogene. This CDR3 spans 15 amino acids. Here the CDR3 DNA reads TGCACCAGCAGCCGCATCGTACTCTGGTACAATGAGCAGTTCTTC. This gives the protein CTSSRIVLWYNEQFF.

The chain employs TRBV14 and TRBJ2-5; TRBD1 agrees at 11 bases. CDR3 size: 14 residues. CDR1 and CDR2 from the germline V gene are SGHDN and FVKESK. V shed 4 bases, J shed 5 bases, and the junction held 3 bases outside the gene matches. This CDR3 is CASSPRDRGETQYF. For the CDR3, the DNA is TGTGCCAGCAGCCCCCGGGACAGGGGGGAGACCCAGTACTTC.

The rearrangement links TRBV15 to TRBJ2-7; 8 nucleotides line up with TRBD1. The V segment lost 7 bases and the J segment 4 bases; nucleotides outside the gene matches: 9. The CDR3 totals 14 residues. Germline V lookup: CDR1 LNHNV, CDR2 YYDKDF (reference sequence). DNA of the CDR3: TGTGCCACCATCTGGGCAGGGGGCGGTTACGAGCAGTACTTC. Its translation: CATIWAGGGYEQYF.

The chain uses TRBV4-1 and TRBJ1-3; D not resolved. The V end was cut by 0 bases, the J end by 4 bases, with 13 bases between. The CDR3 loop spans 16 amino acids. Per the germline V gene, CDR1 is MGHRA and CDR2 is YSYEKL. CDR3 sequence reads: CASSQDLGRQGNTIYF. The CDR3 region has the DNA TGCGCCAGCAGCCAAGATCTGGGGAGGCAAGGAAACACCATATATTTT.

The chain has TRBV28 and TRBJ1-1, with unresolved D. Trimming stripped 8 bases from V and 1 base from J, with 17 bases between. The V gene's germline CDR1 is MDHEN and CDR2 SYDVKM. The CDR3 loop spans 15 amino acids. CDR3 residues: CASPSREGSNTEAFF. CDR3 nucleotides: TGTGCCAGCCCCTCACGCGAGGGATCGAACACTGAAGCTTTCTTT.

The chain recombines TRBV19 with TRBJ1-6; D unclear. Germline CDR1 and CDR2: LNHDA and SQIVND (reference sequence). V was pared by 4 bases and J by 3 bases, with 7 bases between. This CDR3 contains 14 residues. CDR3 sequence reads: CASSTFHYNSPLHF. The CDR3 DNA reads as TGTGCCAGTAGTACCTTCCACTATAATTCACCCCTCCACTTT.

The chain couples TRBV18 to TRBJ1-5; 9 bases agree with TRBD1. The CDR3 consists of 17 residues. The V gene's germline CDR1 is KGHSH and CDR2 LQKENI. J gave up 10 bases and V 4 bases, and 17 bases lay outside the gene matches. The CDR3 coding sequence is TGTGCCAGCTCACTCGGGGCCGCGGGACAGGGTGTTTTACCCCAGCATTTT. As protein: CASSLGAAGQGVLPQHF.

J is TRBJ1-5 and V is TRBV6-5; D remains ambiguous. Trimming stripped 0 bases from V and 6 bases from J, with 15 bases between. Germline V gene lookup returns CDR1 MNHEY and CDR2 SVGAGI. The CDR3 totals 16 residues. CDR3 sequence: CASSYSMYGEGQPQHF. DNA for the CDR3: TGTGCCAGCAGTTACTCGATGTACGGGGAGGGTCAGCCCCAGCATTTT.

This chain uses TRBV7-9 with TRBJ1-4, with 8 bases lining up with TRBD1. The germline gives CDR1 SEHNR, CDR2 FQNEAQ (reference sequence). The CDR3 length is 16 residues. V gave up 4 bases and J gave up 2 bases; unmatched junction bases: 6. The CDR3 loop reads CASSSDRAGTNEKLFF. CDR3 bases: TGTGCCAGCAGCTCGGACAGGGCCGGGACTAATGAAAAACTGTTTTTT.

This chain uses TRBV7-6 with TRBJ2-5; the D call may be TRBD1 or TRBD2 (7 bases each). Germline assignment: CDR1 SGHVS and CDR2 FNYEAQ. V dropped 5 bases and J dropped 5 bases, with 21 bases sitting between them. There are 16 residues in the CDR3. Here the CDR3 DNA reads TGTGCCAGCAGCCTTTCAGGGGGGGCGGAGTGGGAGACCCAGTACTTC. Translating gives CASSLSGGAEWETQYF.

J is TRBJ1-5 and V is TRBV5-1; D is unclear. V was cut by 2 bases and J by 6 bases, with 3 bases left in between. CDR3 length: 11 residues. Germline loops: CDR1 SGHRS, CDR2 YFSETQ. CDR3 amino acids: CASSFGQPQHF. The DNA for the CDR3 is TGCGCCAGCAGCTTCGGTCAGCCCCAGCATTTT.

The gene calls are TRBV6-1 and TRBJ1-2; unclear D gene. CDR3 length: 15 residues. V was pared by 2 bases and J by 1 base, with 11 bases between. Germline CDR1 and CDR2: MNHNS and SASEGT. CDR3 nucleotides: TGTGCCAGCAGTGAATCTACAGTCGGTAACTATGGCTACACCTTC. This gives the protein CASSESTVGNYGYTF.

This rearrangement joins TRBV7-2 to TRBJ2-1; no reliable D call. Germline V gives CDR1 SGHTA, CDR2 FQGNSA. With 3 bases removed from V and 5 bases from J, the gap between germline ends came to 5 bases. The CDR3 sequence is 12 residues long. The CDR3 sequence is CASSLGNNEQFF. CDR3 bases: TGTGCCAGCAGCTTGGGAAACAATGAGCAGTTCTTC.

The chain uses TRBV6-5 and TRBJ2-7; the D gene could be TRBD1 or TRBD2 (5 bases each). The CDR3 is made up of 13 amino acids. V was pared by 6 bases and J by 0 bases, with 9 bases between. Germline lookup yields CDR1 MNHEY and CDR2 SVGAGI. CDR3 nucleotide sequence: TGTGCCAGCAGGGGGACGGACTCCTACGAGCAGTACTTC. It codes for CASRGTDSYEQYF.

CDR3: CASSQVDGIYGYTF. The CDR3, as DNA: TGTGCCAGCAGCCAAGTCGACGGAATCTATGGCTACACCTTC. V and J are TRBV3-1 (or the pseudogene TRBV3-2) and TRBJ1-2, with D hard to call. Germline values: CDR1 LGHDT, CDR2 YNNKEL (reference sequence). The CDR3 covers 14 residues. The V end was cut by 1 base, the J end by 4 bases, with 10 bases between.